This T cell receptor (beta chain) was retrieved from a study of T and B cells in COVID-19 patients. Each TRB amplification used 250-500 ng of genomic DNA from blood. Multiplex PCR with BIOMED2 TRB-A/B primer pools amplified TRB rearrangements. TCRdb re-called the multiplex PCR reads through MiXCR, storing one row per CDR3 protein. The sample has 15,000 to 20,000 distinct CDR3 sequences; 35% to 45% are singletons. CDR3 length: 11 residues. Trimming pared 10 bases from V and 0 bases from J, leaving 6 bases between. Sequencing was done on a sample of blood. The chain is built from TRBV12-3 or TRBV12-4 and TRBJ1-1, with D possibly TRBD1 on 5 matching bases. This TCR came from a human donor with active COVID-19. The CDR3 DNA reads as TGTGCCATACAGGTGAACACTGAAGCTTTCTTT. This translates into CAIQVNTEAFF.